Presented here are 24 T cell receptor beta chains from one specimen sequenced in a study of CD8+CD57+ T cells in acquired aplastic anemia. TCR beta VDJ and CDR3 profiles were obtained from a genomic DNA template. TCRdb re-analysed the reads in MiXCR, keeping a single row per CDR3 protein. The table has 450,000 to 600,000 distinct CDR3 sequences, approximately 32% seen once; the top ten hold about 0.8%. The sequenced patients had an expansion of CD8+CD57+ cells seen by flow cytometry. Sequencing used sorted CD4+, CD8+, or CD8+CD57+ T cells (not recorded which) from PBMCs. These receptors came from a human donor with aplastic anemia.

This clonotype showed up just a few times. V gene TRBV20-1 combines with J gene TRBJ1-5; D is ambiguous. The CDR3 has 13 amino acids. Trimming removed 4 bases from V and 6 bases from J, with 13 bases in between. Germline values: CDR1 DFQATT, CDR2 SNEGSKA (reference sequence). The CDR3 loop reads CSATFGGGQPQHF. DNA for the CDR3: TGCAGTGCTACCTTCGGAGGAGGTCAGCCCCAGCATTTT.

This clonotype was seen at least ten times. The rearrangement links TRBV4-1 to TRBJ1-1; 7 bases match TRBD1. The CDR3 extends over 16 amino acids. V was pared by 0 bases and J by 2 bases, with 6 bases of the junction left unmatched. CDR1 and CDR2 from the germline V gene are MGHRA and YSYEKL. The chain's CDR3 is CASSQDRAGGNTEAFF. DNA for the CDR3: TGCGCCAGCAGCCAAGATCGGGCAGGGGGTAACACTGAAGCTTTCTTT.

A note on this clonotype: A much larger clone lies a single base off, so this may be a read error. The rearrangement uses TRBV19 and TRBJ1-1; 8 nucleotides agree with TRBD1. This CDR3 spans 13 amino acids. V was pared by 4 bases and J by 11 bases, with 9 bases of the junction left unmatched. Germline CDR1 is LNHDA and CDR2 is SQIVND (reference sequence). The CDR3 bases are TGTGCCAGTAGTACCTCGGACAGGGAGAACGCTTTCTTT. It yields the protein CASSTSDRENAFF.

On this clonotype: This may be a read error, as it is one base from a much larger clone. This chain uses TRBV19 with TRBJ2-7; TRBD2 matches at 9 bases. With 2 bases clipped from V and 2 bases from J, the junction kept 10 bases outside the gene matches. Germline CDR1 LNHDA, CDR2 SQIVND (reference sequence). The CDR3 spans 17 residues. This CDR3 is CASSILWGTSNPYEQYF. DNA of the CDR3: TGTGCCAGTAGTATACTGTGGGGGACTAGCAACCCCTACGAGCAGTACTTC.

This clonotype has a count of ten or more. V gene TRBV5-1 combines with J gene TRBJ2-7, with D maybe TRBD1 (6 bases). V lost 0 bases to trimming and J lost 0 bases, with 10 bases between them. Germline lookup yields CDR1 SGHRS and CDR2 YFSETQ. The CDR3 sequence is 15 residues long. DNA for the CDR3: TGCGCCAGCAGCTTGGTACAGGGCCACTCCTACGAGCAGTACTTC. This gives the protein CASSLVQGHSYEQYF.

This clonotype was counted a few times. CDR3: CASSSTYETQYF. The CDR3 nucleotides are TGTGCCAGCAGCTCCACCTACGAGACCCAGTACTTC. This chain connects TRBV5-4 to TRBJ2-5; the D is unclear. The CDR3 length is 12 residues. Germline CDR1 SGHNT, CDR2 YYREEE (reference sequence). Deletions cut 3 bases from V and 5 bases from J, with 8 bases between.

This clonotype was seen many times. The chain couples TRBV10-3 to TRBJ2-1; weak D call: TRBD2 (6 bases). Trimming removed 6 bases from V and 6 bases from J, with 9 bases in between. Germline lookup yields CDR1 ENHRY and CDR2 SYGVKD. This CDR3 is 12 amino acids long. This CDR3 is CAIRGLPNEQFF. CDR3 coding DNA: TGTGCCATCAGGGGACTCCCCAATGAGCAGTTCTTC.

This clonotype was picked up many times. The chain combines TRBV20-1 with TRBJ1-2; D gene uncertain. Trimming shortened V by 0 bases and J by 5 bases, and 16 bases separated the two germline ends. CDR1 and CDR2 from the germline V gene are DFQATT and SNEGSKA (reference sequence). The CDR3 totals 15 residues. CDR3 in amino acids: CSARDYSPSRYGYTF. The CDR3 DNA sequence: TGCAGTGCTAGAGATTACAGCCCCAGTCGGTATGGCTACACCTTC.

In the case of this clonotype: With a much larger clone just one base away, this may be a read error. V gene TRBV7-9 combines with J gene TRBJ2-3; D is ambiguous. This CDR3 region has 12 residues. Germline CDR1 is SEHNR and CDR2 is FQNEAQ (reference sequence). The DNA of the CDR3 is TGTGCCACCAGCCCGAATCGAGATACGCAGTATTTT. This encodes CATSPNRDTQYF.

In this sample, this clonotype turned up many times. The CDR3 nucleotides read TGTGCCAGCAGTGAATATCAGGGGATGACTAACTATGGCTACACCTTC. This codes for CASSEYQGMTNYGYTF. The chain joins TRBV2 to TRBJ1-2; weak D call: TRBD1 (6 bases). This CDR3 is 16 amino acids long. V was clipped by 2 bases and J by 0 bases, with 13 bases between them. Per germline, CDR1 SNHLY and CDR2 FYNNEI.

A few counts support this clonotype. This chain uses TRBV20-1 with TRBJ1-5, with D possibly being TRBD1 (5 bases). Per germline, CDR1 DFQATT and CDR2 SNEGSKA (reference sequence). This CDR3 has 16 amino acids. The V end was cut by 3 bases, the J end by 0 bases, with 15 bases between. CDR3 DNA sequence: TGCAGTGCTAGGGGGGATCAGGGCTATAGCAATCAGCCCCAGCATTTT. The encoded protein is CSARGDQGYSNQPQHF.

CDR3 region: CASSLRTGVEQYF. The CDR3 DNA reads TGTGCCAGCAGCCTCAGGACAGGGGTCGAGCAGTACTTC. The rearrangement uses TRBV7-2 and TRBJ2-7; 9 bases are shared with TRBD1. The V segment lost 5 bases and the J segment 6 bases; nucleotides outside the gene matches: 5. The CDR3 sequence is 13 residues long. Germline lookup yields CDR1 SGHTA and CDR2 FQGNSA.

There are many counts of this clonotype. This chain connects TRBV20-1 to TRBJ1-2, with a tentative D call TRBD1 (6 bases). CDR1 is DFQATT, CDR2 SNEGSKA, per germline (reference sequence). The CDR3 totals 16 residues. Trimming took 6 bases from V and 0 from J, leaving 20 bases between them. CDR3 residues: CSAFRTAGTPNYGYTF. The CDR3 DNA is TGCAGTGCATTCCGGACAGCGGGAACCCCTAACTATGGCTACACCTTC.

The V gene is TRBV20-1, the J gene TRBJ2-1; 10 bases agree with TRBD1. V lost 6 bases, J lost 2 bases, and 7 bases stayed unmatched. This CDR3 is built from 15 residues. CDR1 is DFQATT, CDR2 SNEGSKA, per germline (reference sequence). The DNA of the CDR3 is TGCAGTGCACGCGACAGGGGGCGCCCCTACAATGAGCAGTTCTTC. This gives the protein CSARDRGRPYNEQFF.

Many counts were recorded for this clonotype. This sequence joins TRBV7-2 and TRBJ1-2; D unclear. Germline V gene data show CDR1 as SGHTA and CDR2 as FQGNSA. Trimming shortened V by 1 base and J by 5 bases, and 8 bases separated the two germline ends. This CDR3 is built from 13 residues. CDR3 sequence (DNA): TGTGCCAGCAGCTTAGTTACAGCGTATGGCTACACCTTC. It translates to CASSLVTAYGYTF.

The CDR3 DNA follows: TGTGCCAGCAGTTACTCAGGGGGTGATTCACCCCTCCACTTT. Translation: CASSYSGGDSPLHF. The chain links TRBV6-2 or TRBV6-3 to TRBJ1-6, with D perhaps matching TRBD1 (6 bases). V lost 0 bases and J 8 bases, leaving 8 bases between the germline ends. The CDR3 is 14 residues long. Germline V gene sequence: CDR1 MNHEY, CDR2 SVGEGT.

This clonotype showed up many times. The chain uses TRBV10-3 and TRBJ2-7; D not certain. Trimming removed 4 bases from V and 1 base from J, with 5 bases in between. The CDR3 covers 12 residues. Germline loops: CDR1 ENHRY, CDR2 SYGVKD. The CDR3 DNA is TGTGCCATCAGTGCAACATCCTACGAGCAGTACTTC. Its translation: CAISATSYEQYF.

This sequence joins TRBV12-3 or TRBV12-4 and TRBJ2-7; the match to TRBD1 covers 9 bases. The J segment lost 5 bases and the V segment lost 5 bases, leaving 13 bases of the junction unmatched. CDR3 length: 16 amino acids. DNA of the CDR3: TGTGCCAGCAGTCCACAAACAGGGGGCAGGTTGCACGAGCAGTACTTC. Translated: CASSPQTGGRLHEQYF.

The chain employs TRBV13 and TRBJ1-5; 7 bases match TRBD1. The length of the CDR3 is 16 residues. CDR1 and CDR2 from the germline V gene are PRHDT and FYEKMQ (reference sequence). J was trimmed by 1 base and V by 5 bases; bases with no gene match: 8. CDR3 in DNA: TGTGCCAGCAGCCGAGACAGGGCACTCAGCAATCAGCCCCAGCATTTT. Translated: CASSRDRALSNQPQHF.

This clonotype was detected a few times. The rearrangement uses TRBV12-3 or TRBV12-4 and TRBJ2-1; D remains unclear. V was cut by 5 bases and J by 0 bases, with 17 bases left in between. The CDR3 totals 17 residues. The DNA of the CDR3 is TGTGCCAGCAGTCCCCGTACGGGCACGAGCTCCTACAATGAGCAGTTCTTC. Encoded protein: CASSPRTGTSSYNEQFF.

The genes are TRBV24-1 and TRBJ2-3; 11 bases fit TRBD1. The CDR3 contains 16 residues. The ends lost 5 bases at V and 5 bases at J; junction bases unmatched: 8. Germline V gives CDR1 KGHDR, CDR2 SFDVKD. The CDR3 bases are TGTGCCACCAGTGCTACAGGACAGGGGGCCGGAGATACGCAGTATTTT. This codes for CATSATGQGAGDTQYF.

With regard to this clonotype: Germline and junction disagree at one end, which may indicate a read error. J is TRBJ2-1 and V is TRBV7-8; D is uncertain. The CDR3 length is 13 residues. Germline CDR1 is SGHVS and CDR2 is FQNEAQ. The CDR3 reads CASSQDFNNEQFF. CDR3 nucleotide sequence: TGCGCCAGCAGCCAAGATTTCAACAATGAGCAGTTCTTC.

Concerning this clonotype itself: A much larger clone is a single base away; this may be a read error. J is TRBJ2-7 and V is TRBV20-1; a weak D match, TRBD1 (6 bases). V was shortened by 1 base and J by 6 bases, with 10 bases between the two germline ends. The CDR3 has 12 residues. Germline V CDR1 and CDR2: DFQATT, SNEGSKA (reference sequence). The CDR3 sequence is CSARVQGCEQYF. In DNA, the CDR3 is TGCAGTGCTAGAGTACAGGGCTGCGAGCAGTACTTC.

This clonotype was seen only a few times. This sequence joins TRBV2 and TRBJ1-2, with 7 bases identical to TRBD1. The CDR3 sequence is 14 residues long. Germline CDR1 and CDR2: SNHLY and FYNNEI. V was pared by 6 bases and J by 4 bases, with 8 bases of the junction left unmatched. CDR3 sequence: CASRDTGVGYGYTF. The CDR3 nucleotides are TGTGCCAGCAGGGACACAGGGGTCGGCTATGGCTACACCTTC.